The subject of this entry is one T cell receptor beta chain. Method: immunoSEQ multiplex PCR; TCRdb's copy keeps in-frame clones and lacks some. The sample records some 760,000 clones, 80% to 90% being singletons. The record originates from a study of shared T cell receptors in the human thymus. Looked up from germline, CDR1 is KGHSH and CDR2 is LQKENI. The ends were cut back, 0 bases at V and 0 bases at J, with 8 bases in the middle. CDR3 length equals 15 residues. The sample also formed part of further work on human thymus T cells.

The sample was thymocytes. V gene TRBV18 combines with J gene TRBJ1-2; no clear D. This receptor was identified in a girl under two years old with a congenital heart defect. The CDR3 nucleotides read TGTGCCAGCTCACCACCGCACGGAGCTAACTATGGCTACACCTTC. It encodes CASSPPHGANYGYTF.